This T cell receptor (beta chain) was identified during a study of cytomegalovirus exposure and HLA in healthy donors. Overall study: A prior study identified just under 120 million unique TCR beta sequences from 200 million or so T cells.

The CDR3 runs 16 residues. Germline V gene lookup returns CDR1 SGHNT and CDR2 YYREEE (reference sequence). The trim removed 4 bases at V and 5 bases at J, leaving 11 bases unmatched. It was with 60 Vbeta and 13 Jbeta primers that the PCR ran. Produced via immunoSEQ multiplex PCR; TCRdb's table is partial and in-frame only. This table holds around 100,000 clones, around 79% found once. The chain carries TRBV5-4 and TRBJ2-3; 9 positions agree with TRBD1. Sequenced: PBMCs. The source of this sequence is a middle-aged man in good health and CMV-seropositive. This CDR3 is CASSGYRDRAVDTQYF. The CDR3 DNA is TGTGCCAGCAGCGGATACCGGGACAGGGCGGTAGATACGCAGTATTTT.